The 23 T cell receptor beta chains reported below all come from one sample, sequenced in a study of blood T cell repertoires in COVID-19. The repertoire was sequenced with immunoSEQ multiplex PCR; TCRdb's copy has only in-frame clones and lacks some. This repertoire shows about 160,000 clones, more than 65% found once; its top ten account for about a sixth. The sequencing input was PBMCs or T cells enriched from blood (not recorded which). The receptors come from a man aged 60-69 years who had recovered from COVID-19.

The J gene is TRBJ2-5, the V gene TRBV28; 8 bases match TRBD1. This CDR3 comprises 14 residues. Germline CDR1 MDHEN, CDR2 SYDVKM. The V and J ends lost 6 bases and 1 base, in that order; junction bases with no gene match: 4. This chain's CDR3 is CASSGQGLQETQYF. For the CDR3, the DNA is TGTGCCAGCAGCGGACAGGGTCTCCAAGAGACCCAGTACTTC.

This clone was observed once. The genes are TRBV30 and TRBJ2-7; no clear D gene. Germline CDR1 and CDR2: GTSNPN and SVGIG (reference sequence). V lost 0 bases and J 3 bases, leaving 6 bases between the germline ends. There are 12 residues in the CDR3. The DNA of the CDR3 is TGTGCCTGGAGTGTACGACACTACGAGCAGTACTTC. Residues: CAWSVRHYEQYF.

The rearrangement joins TRBV28 to TRBJ1-6; 9 bases agree with TRBD1. The CDR3 totals 15 residues. CDR1 and CDR2 (germline): MDHEN, SYDVKM. With 6 bases clipped from V and 13 bases from J, the junction kept 13 bases outside the gene matches. CDR3 in DNA: TGTGCCAGCAGCCAACCAGGGGGACAGGGTATTCCCCTCCACTTT. Its translation: CASSQPGGQGIPLHF.

The gene calls are TRBV5-1 and TRBJ2-7, with 7 bases matching TRBD1. Trimming removed 4 bases from V and 3 bases from J; junction bases left unmatched: 10. Germline CDR1 SGHRS, CDR2 YFSETQ. The CDR3 is made up of 15 amino acids. The CDR3 DNA sequence: TGCGCCAGCAGCAGTGGCACAGGGGTGATCTACGAGCAGTACTTC. Its protein product is CASSSGTGVIYEQYF.

The rearrangement joins TRBV5-8 to TRBJ1-2, with a possible D match to TRBD1 (5 bases). This CDR3 is built from 14 residues. Germline CDR1 is SGHTS and CDR2 is YDEGEE. V was clipped by 4 bases and J by 1 base, with 11 bases between them. DNA of the CDR3: TGTGCCAGCAGCATAGGGGATCTTAACTATGGCTACACCTTC. This encodes CASSIGDLNYGYTF. Full variable domain (remainder filled in from reference TRBV5-8 and TRBJ1-2): EAGVTQSPTHLIKTRGQQATLRCSPISGHTSVYWYQQALGLGLQFLLWYDEGEERNRGNFPPRFSGRQFPNYSSELNVNALELEDSALYLCASSIGDLNYGYTFGSGTRLTVV.

V is TRBV7-2 and J is TRBJ1-1, with D possibly matching TRBD1 (6 bases). The CDR3 totals 18 residues. Looked up from germline, CDR1 is SGHTA and CDR2 is FQGNSA. V lost 1 base and J lost 1, with 19 bases in between. This CDR3 is CASSLGPSQGQRNTEAFF. The CDR3 DNA follows: TGTGCCAGCAGCTTAGGACCCTCGCAGGGGCAAAGGAACACTGAAGCTTTCTTT.

The chain links TRBV6-5 to TRBJ1-1; D is undetermined. This CDR3 contains 13 residues. Deletions cut 2 bases from V and 5 bases from J, with 9 bases between. Germline V gene data show CDR1 as MNHEY and CDR2 as SVGAGI. CDR3 sequence reads: CASSYDGETEAFF. Here the CDR3 DNA reads TGTGCCAGCAGTTACGACGGGGAAACTGAAGCTTTCTTT.

The chain uses TRBV15 and TRBJ2-4; 7 bases fit TRBD2. Trimming at V came to 1 base and at J to 0 bases, leaving 3 bases not matched to a gene. Germline V CDR1 and CDR2: LNHNV, YYDKDF (reference sequence). This CDR3 is 16 amino acids long. This CDR3 reads CATSRGTSVAKNIQYF. The CDR3 bases are TGTGCCACCAGCAGAGGGACTAGTGTAGCCAAAAACATTCAGTACTTC.

The genes are TRBV6-5 and TRBJ2-1, with 9 bases fitting TRBD2. Trimming took 11 bases from V and 2 from J; bases not matched to a gene: 7. The length of the CDR3 is 14 residues. The germline gives CDR1 MNHEY, CDR2 SVGAGI. CDR3 bases: TGTGCCGCGGGAGGGCTCGTGCCCTACAATGAGCAGTTCTTC. This codes for CAAGGLVPYNEQFF.

A few counts support this clone. The chain is built from TRBV14 and TRBJ1-4; TRBD1 aligns across 7 bases. CDR3 length: 15 amino acids. V dropped 4 bases and J dropped 3; count of bases not matched to a gene: 5. CDR1 and CDR2 (germline): SGHDN, FVKESK. CDR3 protein: CASSPRQGSNEKLFF. The CDR3 nucleotides read TGTGCCAGCAGCCCACGACAGGGATCTAATGAAAAACTGTTTTTT. The full variable domain, completed using reference TRBV14 and TRBJ1-4, is EAGVTQFPSHSVIEKGQTVTLRCDPISGHDNLYWYRRVMGKEIKFLLHFVKESKQDESGMPNNRFLAERTGGTYSTLKVQPAELEDSGVYFCASSPRQGSNEKLFFGSGTQLSVL.

This clone was picked up one time. This chain uses TRBV18 with TRBJ2-7, with D possibly TRBD1 on 6 matching bases. Looked up from germline, CDR1 is KGHSH and CDR2 is LQKENI. The CDR3 has 15 residues. V was trimmed by 2 bases and J by 5 bases, leaving 16 bases between them. The CDR3 reads CASSPNRSGAHEQYF. The CDR3 region has the DNA TGTGCCAGCTCACCAAACAGGTCAGGGGCGCACGAGCAGTACTTC.

The V gene is TRBV18, the J gene TRBJ1-5; D unclear. Trimming removed 2 bases from V and 9 bases from J, with 20 bases in between. The CDR3 loop spans 16 amino acids. Germline CDR1 is KGHSH and CDR2 is LQKENI. In DNA, the CDR3 is TGTGCCAGCTCACCATTAGCCACAATCGGGAGCAGGCCCCAGCATTTT. It specifies CASSPLATIGSRPQHF.

The chain couples TRBV5-1 to TRBJ2-2, with TRBD1 matching over 9 bases. The ends lost 1 base at V and 0 bases at J; junction bases unmatched: 10. The V gene's germline CDR1 is SGHRS and CDR2 YFSETQ. The CDR3 loop spans 19 amino acids. The CDR3 is CASSLNGQGQYSNTGELFF. For the CDR3, the DNA is TGCGCCAGCAGCTTGAACGGACAGGGGCAGTATTCGAACACCGGGGAGCTGTTTTTT.

V and J are TRBV5-4 and TRBJ1-4, with TRBD1 matching over 9 bases. Trimming took 4 bases from V and 4 from J; bases not matched to a gene: 8. Looked up from germline, CDR1 is SGHNT and CDR2 is YYREEE (reference sequence). The CDR3 has 16 residues. The CDR3 region is CASSPTPGQGNEKLFF. As DNA, the CDR3 is TGTGCCAGCAGCCCCACCCCGGGACAGGGTAATGAAAAACTGTTTTTT.

The chain uses TRBV7-3 and TRBJ2-1; TRBD2 agrees at 8 bases. CDR1 and CDR2 from the germline V gene are SGHTA and FQGTGA. The CDR3 is 16 amino acids. V shed 5 bases and J 7 bases; nucleotides not matched to a gene: 13. The CDR3 region has the DNA TGTGCCAGCAGCCCCGGCGGAGCGGGGGTCTATAATGAGCAGTTCTTC. The encoded protein is CASSPGGAGVYNEQFF.

The J gene is TRBJ1-2, the V gene TRBV6-5, with 8 bases identical to TRBD1. The CDR3 has 14 residues. Germline V gene lookup returns CDR1 MNHEY and CDR2 SVGAGI. V dropped 6 bases and J dropped 7; count of bases not matched to a gene: 10. For the CDR3, the DNA is TGTGCCAGCAGCAATCGACAGGGGCTCGGTGGCTACACCTTC. Translated, it gives CASSNRQGLGGYTF.

This chain uses TRBV3-1 (or the pseudogene TRBV3-2) with TRBJ1-1, with D unclear. CDR3 length equals 12 residues. The V end was cut by 0 bases, the J end by 6 bases, with 5 bases between. Germline CDR1 and CDR2: LGHDT and YNNKEL (reference sequence). The CDR3: CASSQDKSEAFF. In DNA form, the CDR3 reads TGTGCCAGCAGCCAAGATAAATCTGAAGCTTTCTTT.

V gene TRBV2 combines with J gene TRBJ1-2; D uncertain. The length of the CDR3 is 12 residues. Germline CDR1 reads SNHLY; CDR2 reads FYNNEI. V was trimmed by 8 bases and J by 3 bases, leaving 10 bases between them. CDR3 sequence reads: CASGKEDYGYTF. For the CDR3, the DNA is TGTGCCAGCGGCAAGGAGGACTATGGCTACACCTTC.

The chain couples TRBV2 to TRBJ1-6; TRBD1 agrees at 7 bases. The germline gives CDR1 SNHLY, CDR2 FYNNEI. Trimming removed 3 bases from V and 7 bases from J; junction bases left unmatched: 0. The CDR3 is 13 residues long. This CDR3 reads CASSDRGNSPLHF. The CDR3, as DNA: TGTGCCAGCAGTGACAGGGGGAATTCACCCCTCCACTTT.

In this sample, this clone turned up once. The V call is TRBV7-3, the J call TRBJ2-3; D is uncertain. CDR1 is SGHTA, CDR2 FQGTGA, per germline. The CDR3 covers 14 residues. Trimming took 5 bases from V and 3 from J, leaving 12 bases between them. DNA of the CDR3: TGTGCCAGCAGCCGAGCGATAGAGACAGATACGCAGTATTTT. It encodes CASSRAIETDTQYF.

The J gene is TRBJ2-1, the V gene TRBV5-8; D is unresolved. Between the trimmed V and J ends, which lost 0 bases and 8 bases, there was a span of 9 bases. The CDR3 loop spans 13 amino acids. CDR1 is SGHTS and CDR2 is YDEGEE in the germline V gene. CDR3 amino acids: CASSLVLADEQFF. The CDR3, as DNA: TGTGCCAGCAGCTTGGTATTAGCTGATGAGCAGTTCTTC.

This chain uses TRBV9 with TRBJ1-6; D is undetermined. V gave up 0 bases and J gave up 8 bases, with 12 bases separating them. The CDR3 has 15 amino acids. Germline CDR1 SGDLS, CDR2 YYNGEE. CDR3 residues: CASSVVPRQDSPLHF. CDR3 DNA sequence: TGTGCCAGCAGCGTAGTCCCCAGGCAGGATTCACCCCTCCACTTT.

V gene TRBV9 combines with J gene TRBJ1-6, with a possible D match to TRBD1 (6 bases). Looked up from germline, CDR1 is SGDLS and CDR2 is YYNGEE. The CDR3 is 14 amino acids. Trimming took off 3 bases at V and 10 bases at J, with 14 bases between the two ends. CDR3 coding DNA: TGTGCCAGCAGCGGGTCCGGGACACAATCACCCCTCCACTTT. This translates into CASSGSGTQSPLHF.